Described below is a single T cell receptor (beta chain) sequence and its context. Its antigen is not identified. This sample stems from a study of T cell responses to AZD1222 COVID-19 vaccine. General study points: Spike-specific TCR depth and breadth grew after two AZD1222 doses.

Trimming removed 6 bases at V and 7 bases at J, with 11 bases between. The V gene's germline CDR1 is DFQATT and CDR2 SNEGSKA (reference sequence). CDR3 length: 11 amino acids. Data came from immunoSEQ multiplex PCR; TCRdb stores just in-frame clones and leaves some out. This table has around 100,000 clones, just under 90% appearing once. This rearrangement joins TRBV20-1 to TRBJ2-3; D might be TRBD1 or TRBD2, each matching 6 bases. This clonotype originated in an adult in good health. Material: peripheral blood, obtained on day 0 of AZD1222 vaccination. DNA for the CDR3: TGCAGTGCCCCGGGGGCAAATACGCAGTATTTT. This translates into CSAPGANTQYF.